This is a list of T cell receptor beta chains from one sample in a study of blood T cells in healthy people across ages. TCRdb called the 5' RACE reads again in MiXCR, with one record for every CDR3 protein. Counted here are approximately 600,000 distinct CDR3 sequences, roughly three fifths occurring once; the ten biggest clones make up roughly 34%. The material sequenced was blood. The source of these receptors is a man aged 55 to 70 in good health. CDR3s include the opening cysteine and the closing phenylalanine or tryptophan. D genes are given only for firm matches. Size tells how often a clone was seen (once, few, many) or the class of an expanded clone, and some rows leave it out.

>TRBJ1-1|NA|TRBV10-3|TRBD1
TGTGCCATCGGATTGGGACAGATGAACACCGAAGCTTTCTTT
CAIGLGQMNTEAFF
>TRBJ1-1|many|TRBV6-5|NA
TGTGCCACACGAGGGCCGGTGAACACTGAAGCTTTCTTT
CATRGPVNTEAFF
>TRBJ1-4|NA|TRBV9|NA
TGTGCCAGCAGCGTAGATGTGGGGCAACGTAGTGAAAAACTGTTTTTT
CASSVDVGQRSEKLFF
>TRBJ2-1|many|TRBV20-1|TRBD2
TGCAGTGCTAGAGATTTTCGGCGGGGGAATGAGCAGTTCTTC
CSARDFRRGNEQFF
>TRBJ1-2|NA|TRBV6-2/TRBV6-3|NA
TGTGCCAGCAGTATTGACACCTATGGCTACACCTTC
CASSIDTYGYTF
>TRBJ2-3|NA|TRBV20-1|NA
TGCAGTGCTAAGGCGCCTATTAGCACAGATACGCAGTATTTT
CSAKAPISTDTQYF
>TRBJ2-4|NA|TRBV3-1|TRBD1
TGTGCCAGCAGCTTATCACAGGGGTCCGCGGACATTCAGTACTTC
CASSLSQGSADIQYF
>TRBJ2-7|NA|TRBV20-1|TRBD2
TGCAGTGCTTACGAGGCTAGCGGCCACGAGCAGTACTTC
CSAYEASGHEQYF
>TRBJ2-7|NA|TRBV4-1|NA
TGCGCCAGTAGCCAAGGTGGGCAAGGGACCTACGAGCAGTACTTC
CASSQGGQGTYEQYF
>TRBJ1-4|few|TRBV20-1|NA
TGCAGTGCTAGTCCCCAGGGGAAACTGTTTTTT
CSASPQGKLFF
>TRBJ1-6|NA|TRBV20-1|NA
TGCAGTGCTAGTGGCTCGGCGGTCAGGGGCACCGCGGGTTCACCCCTCCACTTT
CSASGSAVRGTAGSPLHF
>TRBJ2-5|NA|TRBV5-6|NA
TGTGCCAGCAGCTTGGGCCGTCGGGGGCAGTACTTC
CASSLGRRGQYF
>TRBJ1-2|NA|TRBV12-3/TRBV12-4|TRBD1
TGTGCCAGCAGTTTGCGGGGAGGGGGCGGCTACACCTTC
CASSLRGGGGYTF
>TRBJ1-4|NA|TRBV5-4|NA
TGTGCCAGCAGCTTGGACCCCGGGGAAGAAAAACTGTTTTTT
CASSLDPGEEKLFF
>TRBJ2-1|NA|TRBV20-1|NA
TGCAGTGCGAAAGTAGGGGGGGGACCTAATGAGCAGTTCTTC
CSAKVGGGPNEQFF
>TRBJ1-1|NA|TRBV7-2|NA
TGTGCCAGCAGCCCCATCCCGGGGACGCGGGGCGCTTTCTTT
CASSPIPGTRGAFF
>TRBJ2-7|few|TRBV10-3|NA
TGTGCCATCAATCGGGGATTAGGGGAGCAGTACTTC
CAINRGLGEQYF
>TRBJ2-5|NA|TRBV2|TRBD1
TGTGCCAGCACCGCTGACAGGGGGCCGCAAGAGACCCAGTACTTC
CASTADRGPQETQYF
>TRBJ2-1|NA|TRBV29-1|NA
TGCAGCGTTTTGCTGGACAACGGCTACAATGAGCAGTTCTTC
CSVLLDNGYNEQFF
>TRBJ2-5|few|TRBV7-9|TRBD2
TGTGCCAGCAGCTACGGACTAGCGGGGCTTCAAGAGACCCAGTACTTC
CASSYGLAGLQETQYF
>TRBJ2-5|NA|TRBV18|NA
TGTGCCAGCCATCCGCCAGGGACGCAAGAGACCCAGTACTTC
CASHPPGTQETQYF
>TRBJ1-6|NA|TRBV18|NA
TGTGCCAGCTCACCTCCGGGACGCCCGAACAGATCACCCCTCCACTTT
CASSPPGRPNRSPLHF
>TRBJ2-5|few|TRBV20-1|TRBD2
TGCAGTGCTACGACTAGCGGGGGGATGTTGGAGACCCAGTACTTC
CSATTSGGMLETQYF
>TRBJ2-7|few|TRBV7-9|NA
TGTGCCAGCAGCTTAGAACAGGGAATCTACGAGCAGTACTTC
CASSLEQGIYEQYF
>TRBJ2-2|NA|TRBV5-1|TRBD1
TGCGCCAGCAGCTATACAGGGGCGCGCACCGGGGAGCTGTTTTTT
CASSYTGARTGELFF
>TRBJ2-1|few|TRBV25-1|TRBD2
TGTGCCAGCAGCCGGGGGGAGTTCTTC
CASSRGEFF
>TRBJ2-2|NA|TRBV15|NA
TGTGCCACCAGCAGGCCGGGGCAGCTGAACCCTCAGGGCGGGGAGCTGTTTTTT
CATSRPGQLNPQGGELFF
>TRBJ1-2|NA|TRBV20-1|NA
TGCAGTGCTAGATCCAGGACTAACTATGGCTACACCTTC
CSARSRTNYGYTF
>TRBJ1-1|NA|TRBV20-1|NA
TGCAGTGCTCCGTCCCCAGTCACTGAAGCTTTCTTT
CSAPSPVTEAFF